These 18 T cell receptor beta chains were sequenced from one sample in a study of cytomegalovirus exposure and HLA in healthy donors. It was with 60 Vbeta and 13 Jbeta primers that the PCR ran. Sequenced by immunoSEQ multiplex PCR; TCRdb stores in-frame clones only, minus some. The sample consists of approximately 160,000 clones, about three quarters of them appearing once. Sequencing used PBMCs. The receptor source for this set is a woman between 35 and 50 years old in good health and CMV-seropositive.

This chain connects TRBV7-2 to TRBJ1-1; D unresolved. The germline V gene has CDR1 SGHTA and CDR2 FQGNSA. V was clipped by 6 bases and J by 5 bases, with 13 bases between them. The CDR3 loop spans 13 amino acids. The CDR3 region is CASSSVSGTEAFF. CDR3 DNA: TGTGCCAGCAGTTCCGTCTCGGGGACTGAAGCTTTCTTT.

In nucleotides, the CDR3 is TGTGCCTGGAGTGCGACAGGGGTAGAATATGAGCAGTTCTTC. Encoded protein: CAWSATGVEYEQFF. The rearrangement uses TRBV30 and TRBJ2-1; TRBD1 matches at 8 bases. Germline V gene data show CDR1 as GTSNPN and CDR2 as SVGIG (reference sequence). With 1 base clipped from V and 8 bases from J, the junction kept 7 bases outside the gene matches. The CDR3 loop spans 14 amino acids.

This chain joins TRBV30 and TRBJ1-4, with 7 bases that match TRBD1. The germline gives CDR1 GTSNPN, CDR2 SVGIG (reference sequence). The junction had 10 bases not matched to a gene; V was cut back by 4 bases and J by 8 bases. The CDR3 is 14 residues long. The CDR3 DNA follows: TGTGCCTGGAACATTCAGGGGGTTGGGGAAAAACTGTTTTTT. Residues: CAWNIQGVGEKLFF.

As concerns this clone: At the DNA level, this CDR3 is encoded by other sequences in the same sample as well. This chain joins TRBV15 and TRBJ1-2, with D hard to call. The CDR3 runs to 17 residues. Trimming left V 3 bases short and J 4 bases short, with 21 bases between. Germline values: CDR1 LNHNV, CDR2 YYDKDF (reference sequence). The CDR3 sequence is CATSRDKGGPELYGYTF. CDR3 nucleotides: TGTGCCACCAGCAGGGATAAGGGAGGACCCGAACTCTATGGCTACACCTTC. The variable domain in full, completed from reference TRBV15 and TRBJ1-2, reads DAMVIQNPRYQVTQFGKPVTLSCSQTLNHNVMYWYQQKSSQAPKLLFHYYDKDFNNEADTPDNFQSRRPNTSFCFLDIRSPGLGDTAMYLCATSRDKGGPELYGYTFGSGTRLTVV.

V usage is TRBV27 and J usage is TRBJ1-2; maybe TRBD1 (6 bases). The V end lost 5 bases, the J end lost 2 bases, and 12 bases lay between the germline ends. There are 14 residues in the CDR3. Germline CDR1 MNHEY, CDR2 SMNVEV (reference sequence). CDR3 sequence (DNA): TGTGCCAGCAGTCACCTTGGACAGAACTATGGCTACACCTTC. This sequence encodes CASSHLGQNYGYTF.

This clone was recorded a few times. The J gene is TRBJ2-1, the V gene TRBV11-3; a weak D match, TRBD2 (5 bases). Germline CDR1 is SGHNT and CDR2 is YENEEA. The V and J ends lost 4 bases and 5 bases respectively, with 12 bases between them. This CDR3 region has 14 residues. DNA for the CDR3: TGTGCCAGCAGCTCCTCCGGACTCAACAATGAGCAGTTCTTC. This translates into CASSSSGLNNEQFF.

The J gene is TRBJ1-4, the V gene TRBV7-8; D ambiguous. The CDR3 loop spans 15 amino acids. V lost 5 bases and J 0 bases, leaving 10 bases between the germline ends. Germline V CDR1 and CDR2: SGHVS, FQNEAQ. The CDR3 DNA sequence: TGTGCCAGCAGCGCTAACAGAGCAACTAATGAAAAACTGTTTTTT. Protein product: CASSANRATNEKLFF.

This chain uses TRBV5-1 with TRBJ2-1; 9 nucleotides match TRBD2. The V and J ends lost 3 bases and 7 bases, in that order; junction bases with no gene match: 8. The CDR3 consists of 15 residues. Germline CDR1 SGHRS, CDR2 YFSETQ. The CDR3 loop reads CASSSLAGVGNEQFF. CDR3 DNA sequence: TGCGCCAGCAGCTCCTTAGCGGGAGTGGGGAATGAGCAGTTCTTC.

This chain connects TRBV5-4 to TRBJ2-2; 8 nucleotides agree with TRBD2. With 0 bases clipped from V and 5 bases from J, the junction kept 6 bases outside the gene matches. Germline V gene data show CDR1 as SGHNT and CDR2 as YYREEE (reference sequence). The CDR3 is 16 residues long. CDR3 region: CASSLDVTGGTGELFF. Written as DNA, the CDR3 is TGTGCCAGCAGCTTGGATGTTACGGGGGGGACCGGGGAGCTGTTTTTT.

This clone was recorded a few times. The chain links TRBV5-1 to TRBJ2-3; TRBD2 agrees at 13 bases. After removal of 5 bases from V and 2 bases from J, the junction contained 5 bases not matched to a gene. The CDR3 has 16 residues. CDR1 SGHRS and CDR2 YFSETQ come from the germline V gene. CDR3 protein: CASRSGLAGDTDTQYF. Here the CDR3 DNA reads TGCGCCAGCAGATCCGGACTAGCGGGGGACACAGATACGCAGTATTTT. The variable domain in full, completed from reference TRBV5-1 and TRBJ2-3, reads KAGVTQTPRYLIKTRGQQVTLSCSPISGHRSVSWYQQTPGQGLQFLFEYFSETQRNKGNFPGRFSGRQFSNSRSEMNVSTLELGDSALYLCASRSGLAGDTDTQYFGPGTRLTVL.

This clone has just a few counts. CDR3 DNA: TGCAGCGCCCGGACTAGCGGGCGCCCGAACACCGGGGAGCTGTTTTTT. It codes for CSARTSGRPNTGELFF. This chain links TRBV29-1 with TRBJ2-2, with 11 bases aligning to TRBD2. Germline values: CDR1 SQVTM, CDR2 ANQGSEA. J lost 0 bases, V lost 7 bases, and 7 bases had no gene match. This CDR3 is 16 amino acids long.

Only one count was recorded for this clone. The chain links TRBV18 to TRBJ2-6; 7 nucleotides align to TRBD2. Looked up from germline, CDR1 is KGHSH and CDR2 is LQKENI. CDR3 length equals 18 residues. J was trimmed by 3 bases and V by 1 base; bases with no gene match: 9. Here the CDR3 reads CASSPRRLAESGANVLTF. The CDR3 bases are TGTGCCAGCTCACCACGAAGGCTAGCGGAAAGTGGGGCCAACGTCCTGACTTTC.

The chain joins TRBV19 to TRBJ2-7, with D possibly TRBD2 on 6 matching bases. Per the germline V gene, CDR1 is LNHDA and CDR2 is SQIVND (reference sequence). CDR3 size: 13 residues. Trimming shortened V by 4 bases and J by 3 bases, and 10 bases separated the two germline ends. DNA for the CDR3: TGTGCCAGTAGTACCGGGAGAAACTACGAGCAGTACTTC. As protein: CASSTGRNYEQYF.

The J gene is TRBJ1-2, the V gene TRBV5-6; TRBD1 aligns across 7 bases. The germline gives CDR1 SGHDT, CDR2 YYEEEE. This CDR3 spans 14 amino acids. V shed 5 bases, J shed 5 bases, and the junction held 9 bases outside the gene matches. CDR3 protein: CASSHRDRTYGYTF. CDR3 sequence (DNA): TGTGCCAGCAGTCACCGGGACAGAACTTATGGCTACACCTTC.

The chain joins TRBV5-8 to TRBJ1-4; the match to TRBD1 covers 7 bases. The CDR3 spans 15 residues. The V segment lost 4 bases and the J segment 7 bases; nucleotides outside the gene matches: 10. Germline loops: CDR1 SGHTS, CDR2 YDEGEE. The CDR3 DNA reads as TGTGCCAGCAGCCCCCGGGACAGATATGGTGAAAAACTGTTTTTT. Translating it yields CASSPRDRYGEKLFF.

The rearrangement uses TRBV19 and TRBJ1-6; no clear D gene. Trimming shortened V by 1 base and J by 9 bases, and 13 bases separated the two germline ends. Germline CDR1 is LNHDA and CDR2 is SQIVND (reference sequence). This CDR3 is 15 amino acids long. The CDR3: CASSIGEVLSSPLHF. The DNA for the CDR3 is TGTGCCAGTAGTATAGGTGAGGTGTTGAGTTCACCCCTCCACTTT.

The V gene is TRBV7-2, the J gene TRBJ1-5; D possibly corresponds to TRBD1 (5 bases). The CDR3 totals 15 residues. Germline V gene data show CDR1 as SGHTA and CDR2 as FQGNSA. Trimming took off 0 bases at V and 7 bases at J, with 13 bases between the two ends. This CDR3 reads CASSLAWQGQQPQHF. DNA for the CDR3: TGTGCCAGCAGCTTAGCCTGGCAGGGTCAACAGCCCCAGCATTTT.

The chain carries TRBV19 and TRBJ1-2, with TRBD1 matching over 8 bases. Looked up from germline, CDR1 is LNHDA and CDR2 is SQIVND (reference sequence). CDR3 length equals 15 residues. Trimming at V came to 5 bases and at J to 4 bases, leaving 9 bases not matched to a gene. The chain's CDR3 is CASSLSQGGRYGYTF. Here the CDR3 DNA reads TGTGCCAGTAGTTTGTCACAGGGGGGGCGCTATGGCTACACCTTC.